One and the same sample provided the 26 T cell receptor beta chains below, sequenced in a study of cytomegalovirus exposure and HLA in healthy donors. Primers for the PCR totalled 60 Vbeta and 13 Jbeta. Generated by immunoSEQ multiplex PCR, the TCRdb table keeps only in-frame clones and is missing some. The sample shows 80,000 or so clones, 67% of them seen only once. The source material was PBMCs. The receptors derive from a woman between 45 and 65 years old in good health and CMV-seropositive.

CDR3 loop: CSVVWTGDYEAFF. Here the CDR3 DNA reads TGCAGCGTTGTGTGGACAGGGGATTATGAAGCTTTCTTT. The chain joins TRBV29-1 to TRBJ1-1; TRBD1 matches 9 bases. Germline assignment: CDR1 SQVTM and CDR2 ANQGSEA. The J segment lost 7 bases and the V segment lost 4 bases, leaving 7 bases of the junction unmatched. The CDR3 extends over 13 amino acids.

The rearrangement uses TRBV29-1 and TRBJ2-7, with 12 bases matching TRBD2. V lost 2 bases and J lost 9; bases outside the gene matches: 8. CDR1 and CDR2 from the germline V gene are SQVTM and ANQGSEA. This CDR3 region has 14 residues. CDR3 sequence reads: CSVEFSGLAGMQYF. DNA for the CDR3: TGCAGCGTTGAATTTTCTGGACTAGCGGGGATGCAGTACTTC.

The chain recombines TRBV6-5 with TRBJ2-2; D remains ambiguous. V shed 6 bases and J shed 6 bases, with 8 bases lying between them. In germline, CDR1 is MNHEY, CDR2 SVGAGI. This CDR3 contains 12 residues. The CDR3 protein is CASSRLPGELFF. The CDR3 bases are TGTGCCAGCAGCCGGTTGCCCGGGGAGCTGTTTTTT.

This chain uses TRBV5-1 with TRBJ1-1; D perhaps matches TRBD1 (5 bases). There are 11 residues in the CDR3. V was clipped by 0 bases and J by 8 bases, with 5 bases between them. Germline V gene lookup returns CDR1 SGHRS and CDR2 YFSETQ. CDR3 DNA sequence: TGCGCCAGCAGCTTGGAGGGGGAAGCTTTCTTT. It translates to CASSLEGEAFF. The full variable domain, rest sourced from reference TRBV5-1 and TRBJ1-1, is KAGVTQTPRYLIKTRGQQVTLSCSPISGHRSVSWYQQTPGQGLQFLFEYFSETQRNKGNFPGRFSGRQFSNSRSEMNVSTLELGDSALYLCASSLEGEAFFGQGTRLTVV.

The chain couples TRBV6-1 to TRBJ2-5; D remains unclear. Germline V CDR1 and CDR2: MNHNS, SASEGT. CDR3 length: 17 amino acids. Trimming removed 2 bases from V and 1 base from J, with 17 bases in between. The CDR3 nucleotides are TGTGCCAGCAGTGAAAGTGGGCATCTTAGTGGCCAAGAGACCCAGTACTTC. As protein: CASSESGHLSGQETQYF.

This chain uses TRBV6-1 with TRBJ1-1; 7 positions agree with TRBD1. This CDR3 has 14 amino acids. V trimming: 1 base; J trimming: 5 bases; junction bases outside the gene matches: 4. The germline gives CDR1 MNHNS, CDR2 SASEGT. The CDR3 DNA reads TGTGCCAGCAGTGAAGACAGGGGACGTACTGAAGCTTTCTTT. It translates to CASSEDRGRTEAFF.

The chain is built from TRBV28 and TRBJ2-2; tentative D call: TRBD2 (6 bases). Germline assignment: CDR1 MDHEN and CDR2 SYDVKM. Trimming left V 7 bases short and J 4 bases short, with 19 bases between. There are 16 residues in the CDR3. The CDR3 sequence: CASKPPAGTFTGELFF. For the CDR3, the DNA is TGTGCCAGCAAGCCCCCCGCAGGGACTTTCACCGGGGAGCTGTTTTTT.

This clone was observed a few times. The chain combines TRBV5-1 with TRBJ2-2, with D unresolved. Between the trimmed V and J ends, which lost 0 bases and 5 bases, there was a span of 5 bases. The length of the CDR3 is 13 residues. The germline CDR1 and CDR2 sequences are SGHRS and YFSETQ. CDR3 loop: CASSLVPTGELFF. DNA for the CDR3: TGCGCCAGCAGCTTGGTTCCTACCGGGGAGCTGTTTTTT. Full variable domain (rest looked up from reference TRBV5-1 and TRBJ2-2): KAGVTQTPRYLIKTRGQQVTLSCSPISGHRSVSWYQQTPGQGLQFLFEYFSETQRNKGNFPGRFSGRQFSNSRSEMNVSTLELGDSALYLCASSLVPTGELFFGEGSRLTVL.

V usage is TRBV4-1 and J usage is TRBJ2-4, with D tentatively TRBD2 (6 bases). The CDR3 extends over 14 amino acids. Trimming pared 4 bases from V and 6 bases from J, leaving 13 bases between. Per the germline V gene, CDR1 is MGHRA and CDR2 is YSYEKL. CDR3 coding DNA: TGCGCCAGCAGCCCGGGGACTCGAACAAACATTCAGTACTTC. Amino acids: CASSPGTRTNIQYF.

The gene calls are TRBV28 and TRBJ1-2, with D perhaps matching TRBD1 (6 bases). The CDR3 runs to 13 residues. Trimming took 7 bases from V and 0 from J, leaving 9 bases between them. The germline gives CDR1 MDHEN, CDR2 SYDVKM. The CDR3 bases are TGTGCCAGCAAAACAGGGCCTAACTATGGCTACACCTTC. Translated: CASKTGPNYGYTF.

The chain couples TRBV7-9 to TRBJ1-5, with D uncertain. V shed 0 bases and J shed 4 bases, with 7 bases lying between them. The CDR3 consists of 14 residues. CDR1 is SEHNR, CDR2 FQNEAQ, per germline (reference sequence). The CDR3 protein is CASSLAADNQPQHF. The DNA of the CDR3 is TGTGCCAGCAGCTTAGCGGCAGATAATCAGCCCCAGCATTTT.

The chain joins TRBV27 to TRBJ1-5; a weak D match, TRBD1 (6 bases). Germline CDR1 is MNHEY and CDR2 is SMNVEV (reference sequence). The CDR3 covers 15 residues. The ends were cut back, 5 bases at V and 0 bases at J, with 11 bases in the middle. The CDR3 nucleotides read TGTGCCAGCAGTCGTCAGGGGAATAGCAATCAGCCCCAGCATTTT. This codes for CASSRQGNSNQPQHF.

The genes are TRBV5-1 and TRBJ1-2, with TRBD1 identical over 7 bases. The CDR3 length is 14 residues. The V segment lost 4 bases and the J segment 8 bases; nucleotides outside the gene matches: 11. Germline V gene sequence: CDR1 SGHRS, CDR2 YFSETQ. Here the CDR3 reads CASSPSDREGGYTF. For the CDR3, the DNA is TGCGCCAGCAGCCCCAGTGACAGGGAAGGCGGCTACACCTTC.

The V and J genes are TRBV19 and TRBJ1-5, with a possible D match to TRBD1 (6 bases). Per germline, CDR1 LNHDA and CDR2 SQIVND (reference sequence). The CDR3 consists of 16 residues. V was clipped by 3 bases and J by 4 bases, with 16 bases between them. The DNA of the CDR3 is TGTGCCAGTAGTATGTCAGGGGAGGGACGGAATCAGCCCCAGCATTTT. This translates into CASSMSGEGRNQPQHF.

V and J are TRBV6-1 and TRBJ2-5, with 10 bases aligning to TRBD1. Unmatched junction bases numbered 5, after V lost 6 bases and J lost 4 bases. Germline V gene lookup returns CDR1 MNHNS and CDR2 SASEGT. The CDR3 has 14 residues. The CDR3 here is CASSWTGGRETQYF. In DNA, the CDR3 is TGTGCCAGCAGCTGGACAGGGGGAAGAGAGACCCAGTACTTC.

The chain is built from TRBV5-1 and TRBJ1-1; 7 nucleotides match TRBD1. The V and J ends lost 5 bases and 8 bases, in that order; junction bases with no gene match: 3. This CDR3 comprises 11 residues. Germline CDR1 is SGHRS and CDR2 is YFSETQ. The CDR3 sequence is CASRRDREAFF. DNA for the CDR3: TGCGCCAGCAGGCGGGACAGAGAAGCTTTCTTT.

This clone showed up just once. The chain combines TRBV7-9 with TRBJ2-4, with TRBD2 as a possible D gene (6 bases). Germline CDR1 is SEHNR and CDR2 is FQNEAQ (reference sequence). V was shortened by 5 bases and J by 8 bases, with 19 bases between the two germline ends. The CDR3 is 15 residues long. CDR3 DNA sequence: TGTGCCAGCAGCACCTATTGGCCAGGAGGGGACATTCAGTACTTC. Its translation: CASSTYWPGGDIQYF.

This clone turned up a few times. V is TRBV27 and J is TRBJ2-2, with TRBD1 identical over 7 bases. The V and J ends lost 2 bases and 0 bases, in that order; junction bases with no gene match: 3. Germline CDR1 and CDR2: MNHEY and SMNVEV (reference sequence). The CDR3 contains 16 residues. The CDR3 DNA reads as TGTGCCAGCAGTTTAGACAGGGCAGCGAACACCGGGGAGCTGTTTTTT. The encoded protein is CASSLDRAANTGELFF.

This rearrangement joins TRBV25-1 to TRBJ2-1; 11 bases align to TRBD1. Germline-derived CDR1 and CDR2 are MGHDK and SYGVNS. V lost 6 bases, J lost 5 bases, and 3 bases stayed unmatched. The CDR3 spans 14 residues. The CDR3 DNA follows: TGTGCCAGCAGGGGACAGGGGGAGAACAATGAGCAGTTCTTC. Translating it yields CASRGQGENNEQFF.

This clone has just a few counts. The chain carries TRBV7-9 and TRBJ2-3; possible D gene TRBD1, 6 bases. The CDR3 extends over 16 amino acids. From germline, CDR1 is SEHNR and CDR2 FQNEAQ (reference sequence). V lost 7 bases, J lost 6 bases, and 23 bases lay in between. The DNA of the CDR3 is TGTGCCAGCACTCCCCCCTCGGGCGAAAGGGGGGATACGCAGTATTTT. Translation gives CASTPPSGERGDTQYF.

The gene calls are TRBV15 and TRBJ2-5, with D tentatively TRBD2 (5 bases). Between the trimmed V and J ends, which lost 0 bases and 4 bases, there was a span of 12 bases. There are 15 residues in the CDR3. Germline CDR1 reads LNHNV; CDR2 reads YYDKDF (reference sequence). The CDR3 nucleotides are TGTGCCACCAGCAGAGATCGAGGGATAGGAGAGACCCAGTACTTC. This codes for CATSRDRGIGETQYF.

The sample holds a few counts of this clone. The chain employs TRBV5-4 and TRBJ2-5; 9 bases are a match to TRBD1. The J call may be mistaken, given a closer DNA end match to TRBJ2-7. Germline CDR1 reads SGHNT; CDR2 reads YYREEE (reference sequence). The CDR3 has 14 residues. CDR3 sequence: CASSLVGQGYEQYF. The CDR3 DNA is TGTGCCAGCAGCTTGGTGGGACAGGGCTACGAGCAGTACTTC.

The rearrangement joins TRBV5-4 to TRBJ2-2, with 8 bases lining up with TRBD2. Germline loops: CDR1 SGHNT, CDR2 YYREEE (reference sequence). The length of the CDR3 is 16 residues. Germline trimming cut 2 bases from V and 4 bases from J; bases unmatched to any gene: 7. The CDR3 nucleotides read TGTGCCAGCAGCTTCGGGGGGGGGCGTGGCACCGGGGAGCTGTTTTTT. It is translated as CASSFGGGRGTGELFF.

The CDR3 protein is CASSSRGEGHEQYV. Here the CDR3 DNA reads TGTGCCAGCAGCTCACGTGGGGAGGGCCACGAGCAGTACGTC. V is TRBV11-2 and J is TRBJ2-7; TRBD2 matches 7 bases. The CDR3 totals 14 residues. V was clipped by 4 bases and J by 5 bases; unmatched bases: 8. The germline V gene encodes CDR1 SGHAT and CDR2 FQNNGV.

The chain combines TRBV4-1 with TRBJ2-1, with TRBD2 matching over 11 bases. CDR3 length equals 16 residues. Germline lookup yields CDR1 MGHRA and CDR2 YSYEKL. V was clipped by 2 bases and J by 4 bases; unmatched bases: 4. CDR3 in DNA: TGCGCCAGCAGCCAAACCGGGACTAGCGGTTACAATGAGCAGTTCTTC. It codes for CASSQTGTSGYNEQFF.

CDR3 loop: CASSRTSGGAGQYF. The CDR3 DNA reads as TGCGCCAGCAGCAGGACTAGCGGGGGGGCCGGGCAGTACTTC. The rearrangement uses TRBV5-1 and TRBJ2-7; the match to TRBD2 covers 15 bases. Germline CDR1 and CDR2: SGHRS and YFSETQ. The V segment lost 4 bases and the J segment 9 bases; nucleotides outside the gene matches: 5. This CDR3 region has 14 residues.